A selection of T cell receptor beta chains follows, all from one sample in a study of blood T cell repertoires in COVID-19. Generated by immunoSEQ multiplex PCR, the TCRdb table keeps only in-frame clones and is missing some. The sample lists about 370,000 clones; approximately 92% were seen once. The specimen was PBMCs or T cells enriched from blood (not recorded which). The source is a man in his late teens or twenties who had recovered from COVID-19. Each CDR3 is given with its conserved first and last residue. A D gene is named only where the DNA matches it firmly. Clone size is stated in some rows and not others, as once, few, many or a class when expanded.

clone size	V gene	J gene	D gene	CDR3 protein	CDR3 DNA
once	TRBV29-1	TRBJ1-2	-	CSVDGLLNYGYTF	TGCAGCGTTGATGGACTGCTGAACTATGGCTACACCTTC
-	TRBV9	TRBJ1-3	-	CASSVAGSGNTIYF	TGTGCCAGCAGCGTAGCCGGGTCTGGAAACACCATATATTTT
-	TRBV5-8	TRBJ2-1	-	CASSLLRTNEQFF	TGTGCCAGCAGCTTGCTAAGAACCAATGAGCAGTTCTTC
-	TRBV4-3	TRBJ2-3	TRBD1	CASSPSPGQRRDTQYF	TGCGCCAGCAGCCCCTCCCCGGGACAGAGGAGAGATACGCAGTATTTT
-	TRBV9	TRBJ2-1	TRBD2	CASSVAASGSNKNEQFF	TGTGCCAGCAGCGTAGCGGCTAGCGGGAGCAATAAGAATGAGCAGTTCTTC
-	TRBV28	TRBJ2-1	-	CASSINGGLEQFF	TGTGCCAGCAGTATTAACGGGGGTCTGGAGCAGTTCTTC
-	TRBV7-3	TRBJ2-7	-	CASSFAGSDEQYF	TGTGCCAGCAGCTTCGCCGGGTCGGACGAGCAGTACTTC
-	TRBV20-1	TRBJ2-3	TRBD2	CSASSSGRAGGTDTQYF	TGCAGTGCTAGTAGCAGCGGGAGGGCCGGAGGCACAGATACGCAGTATTTT
-	TRBV21-1	TRBJ2-4	-	CASSKDVRESLRAKNIQYF	TGTGCCAGCAGCAAAGATGTGAGGGAGTCTCTGAGGGCCAAAAACATTCAGTACTTC
-	TRBV18	TRBJ1-1	TRBD1	CASSPYRGQNTEAFF	TGTGCCAGCTCACCTTACAGGGGGCAGAACACTGAAGCTTTCTTT
once	TRBV19	TRBJ1-3	-	CASSWQGLLSGNTIYF	TGTGCCAGTAGTTGGCAGGGGCTTCTCTCTGGAAACACCATATATTTT
few	TRBV7-8	TRBJ2-7	-	CASSRGLGAKITYEQYF	TGTGCCAGCAGCCGAGGATTGGGAGCGAAGATTACCTACGAGCAGTACTTC
once	TRBV18	TRBJ1-2	-	CASSTPRTHYGYTF	TGTGCCAGCTCCACGCCAAGGACACACTATGGCTACACCTTC
few	TRBV6-2/TRBV6-3	TRBJ1-1	-	CASSLGPGMNTEAFF	TGTGCCAGCAGTTTAGGTCCGGGAATGAACACTGAAGCTTTCTTT
-	TRBV6-5	TRBJ2-3	-	CASSYSSGSSTDTQYF	TGTGCCAGCAGTTACTCGTCGGGGAGTAGCACAGATACGCAGTATTTT
-	TRBV7-8	TRBJ2-7	-	CASSAGLAPGSYEQYF	TGTGCCAGCAGCGCGGGCCTAGCGCCCGGCTCCTACGAGCAGTACTTC
-	TRBV30	TRBJ2-7	TRBD1	CAGDRGEGYEQYF	TGTGCCGGTGACAGGGGCGAGGGGTACGAGCAGTACTTC
-	TRBV7-2	TRBJ1-5	-	CASSLVGSGNQPQHF	TGTGCCAGCAGCTTGGTTGGGAGTGGGAATCAGCCCCAGCATTTT
-	TRBV19	TRBJ2-5	TRBD1	CASTKGATQPQETQYF	TGTGCCAGTACCAAGGGGGCAACGCAGCCACAAGAGACCCAGTACTTC
-	TRBV7-9	TRBJ2-7	TRBD1	CASSIGGFAYEQYF	TGTGCCAGCAGCATAGGGGGCTTTGCCTACGAGCAGTACTTC
-	TRBV7-3	TRBJ2-3	TRBD1	CASSSDRADTDTQYF	TGTGCCAGCAGCTCCGACAGGGCGGACACAGATACGCAGTATTTT
-	TRBV9	TRBJ2-2	-	CASSPTGAGELFF	TGTGCCAGCAGCCCCACCGGAGCCGGGGAGCTGTTTTTT
-	TRBV11-2	TRBJ2-5	TRBD1	CASSLDPQGAWGETQYF	TGTGCCAGCAGCTTAGACCCTCAGGGGGCTTGGGGAGAGACCCAGTACTTC
-	TRBV28	TRBJ2-6	-	CASRKTGTGGANVLTF	TGTGCCAGCAGGAAGACAGGTACAGGCGGGGCCAACGTCCTGACTTTC
-	TRBV5-5	TRBJ2-7	TRBD1	CASNSRDRGLEQYF	TGTGCCAGCAACTCGAGGGACAGGGGGCTCGAGCAGTACTTC
-	TRBV28	TRBJ1-2	-	CASSFTGDYGYTF	TGTGCCAGCAGTTTCACGGGAGACTATGGCTACACCTTC
-	TRBV3-1/TRBV3-2	TRBJ1-1	TRBD1	CASSRQGATEAFF	TGTGCCAGCAGTCGACAGGGGGCTACTGAAGCTTTCTTT
-	TRBV6-5	TRBJ1-2	-	CASSQGPSYGYTF	TGTGCCAGCAGTCAGGGCCCGTCCTATGGCTACACCTTC
-	TRBV9	TRBJ1-1	-	CASSSRLNTEAFF	TGTGCCAGCAGCTCTCGACTTAACACTGAAGCTTTCTTT